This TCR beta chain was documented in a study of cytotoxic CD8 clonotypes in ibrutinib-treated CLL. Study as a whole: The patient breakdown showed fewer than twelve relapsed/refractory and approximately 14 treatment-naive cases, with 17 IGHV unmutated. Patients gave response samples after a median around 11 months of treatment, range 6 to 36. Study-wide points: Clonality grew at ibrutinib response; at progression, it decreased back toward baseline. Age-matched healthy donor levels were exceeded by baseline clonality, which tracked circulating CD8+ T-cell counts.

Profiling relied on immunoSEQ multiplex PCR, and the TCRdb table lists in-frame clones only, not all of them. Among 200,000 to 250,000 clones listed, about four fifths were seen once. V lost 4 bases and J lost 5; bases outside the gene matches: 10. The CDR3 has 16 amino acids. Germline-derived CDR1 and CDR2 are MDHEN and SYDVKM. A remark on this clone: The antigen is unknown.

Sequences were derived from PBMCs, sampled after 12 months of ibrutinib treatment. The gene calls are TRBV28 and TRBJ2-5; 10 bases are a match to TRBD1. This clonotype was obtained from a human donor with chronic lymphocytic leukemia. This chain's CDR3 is CASSSPGTGDRETQYF. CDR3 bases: TGTGCCAGCAGTTCCCCCGGGACAGGGGACCGGGAGACCCAGTACTTC.